These 24 T cell receptor beta chains came from one sample sequenced in a study of CD4+ T cells in melanoma (dated by TCRdb to between 2021 and 2024). Libraries were prepared through the immunoSEQ multiplex PCR assay. Here the immuneACCESS table is served through TCRdb, limited to in-frame sequences with V and J called. Missing clones are a known gap in these copies; in checked studies unresolved V genes cover under half, and the rest lacks a known reason. This sample lists almost 15,000 clones; over 80% were detected once. The leading ten clones occupy roughly 6.6% of the sample. The sample was cells from a culture (not recorded whether cultured in vitro). The source of these receptors is a human donor with melanoma.

The CDR3 DNA is TGTGCCAGTCGCCGGGGGACTGGGGCCAACGTCCTGACTTTC. Its protein product is CASRRGTGANVLTF. This rearrangement joins TRBV5-5 to TRBJ2-6, with D possibly matching TRBD2 (6 bases). The CDR3 is made up of 14 amino acids. Trimming took off 8 bases at V and 2 bases at J, with 11 bases between the two ends. Germline CDR1 SGHKS, CDR2 YYEKEE (reference sequence).

This sequence joins TRBV5-8 and TRBJ1-2; D unclear. The V end was cut by 0 bases, the J end by 6 bases, with 12 bases between. The V gene's germline CDR1 is SGHTS and CDR2 YDEGEE. This CDR3 contains 14 residues. CDR3 sequence (DNA): TGTGCCAGCAGCTTGGAGGTAGGCCTCAATGGCTACACCTTC. Protein: CASSLEVGLNGYTF.

V gene TRBV19 combines with J gene TRBJ1-6, with TRBD1 as a possible D gene (6 bases). Germline lookup yields CDR1 LNHDA and CDR2 SQIVND (reference sequence). Trimming pared 3 bases from V and 10 bases from J, leaving 10 bases between. The CDR3 is 13 residues long. CDR3 residues: CASSINRESPLHF. In DNA form, the CDR3 reads TGTGCCAGTAGTATCAACAGGGAGTCACCCCTCCACTTT.

The chain combines TRBV10-3 with TRBJ2-3, with D hard to call. Between the trimmed V and J ends, which lost 2 bases and 6 bases, there was a span of 3 bases. CDR1 ENHRY and CDR2 SYGVKD come from the germline V gene. The length of the CDR3 is 11 residues. The CDR3 protein is CAISERDTQYF. The CDR3 DNA sequence: TGTGCCATCAGTGAGCGGGATACGCAGTATTTT.

J is TRBJ2-5 and V is TRBV7-3; 7 positions match TRBD1. Losses at the gene ends were 5 bases for V and 4 bases for J; bases not matched to a gene: 4. This CDR3 has 13 amino acids. Germline loops: CDR1 SGHTA, CDR2 FQGTGA. CDR3 loop: CASSAYRGETQYF. CDR3 nucleotides: TGTGCCAGCAGCGCCTACAGGGGAGAGACCCAGTACTTC.

This clone was detected a few times. This rearrangement joins TRBV6-1 to TRBJ1-1, with TRBD1 as a possible D gene (5 bases). Trimming removed 8 bases from V and 6 bases from J, with 16 bases in between. Germline V gene data show CDR1 as MNHNS and CDR2 as SASEGT. This CDR3 comprises 13 residues. The CDR3 protein is CASEGRAGAEAFF. Here the CDR3 DNA reads TGTGCCAGCGAGGGCAGGGCGGGGGCTGAAGCTTTCTTT.

This clone is a singleton in its sample. The V and J genes are TRBV27 and TRBJ1-5, with D unresolved. The CDR3 has 13 amino acids. The germline gives CDR1 MNHEY, CDR2 SMNVEV (reference sequence). Trimming stripped 3 bases from V and 4 bases from J, with 7 bases between. CDR3 region: CASSLRWNQPQHF. The CDR3 nucleotides are TGTGCCAGCAGTTTGAGGTGGAATCAGCCCCAGCATTTT.

The chain has TRBV18 and TRBJ2-7; D assignment may be TRBD1 or TRBD2 (6 bases each). V was clipped by 3 bases and J by 4 bases, with 19 bases between them. The germline CDR1 and CDR2 sequences are KGHSH and LQKENI. CDR3 length equals 16 residues. Written as DNA, the CDR3 is TGTGCCAGCTCACCCCGAGGGGGGTTCGGAATGTACGAGCAGTACTTC. Encoded protein: CASSPRGGFGMYEQYF.

The chain carries TRBV2 and TRBJ2-2; D remains unclear. The CDR3 contains 11 residues. Germline assignment: CDR1 SNHLY and CDR2 FYNNEI. The ends were cut back, 6 bases at V and 4 bases at J, with 3 bases in the middle. The CDR3 here is CASRGTGELFF. Here the CDR3 DNA reads TGTGCCAGCAGGGGCACCGGGGAGCTGTTTTTT.

The chain carries TRBV11-2 and TRBJ1-2, with TRBD1 matching over 8 bases. From germline, CDR1 is SGHAT and CDR2 FQNNGV. This CDR3 is built from 15 residues. J gave up 7 bases and V 5 bases, and 12 bases lay outside the gene matches. Written as DNA, the CDR3 is TGTGCCAGCAGCAAAAACAGGGGGGTGGAAGGTGGCTACACCTTC. This codes for CASSKNRGVEGGYTF.

The chain has TRBV6-1 and TRBJ2-3; no definite D call. The CDR3 runs to 15 residues. Germline V gene sequence: CDR1 MNHNS, CDR2 SASEGT. V was cut by 2 bases and J by 2 bases, with 11 bases left in between. In DNA form, the CDR3 reads TGTGCCAGCAGTGAATTTGACCTGAACACAGATACGCAGTATTTT. Encoded protein: CASSEFDLNTDTQYF.

This sequence joins TRBV7-3 and TRBJ2-1; the D gene is possibly TRBD2 (6 bases). The V and J ends lost 5 bases and 2 bases respectively, with 13 bases between them. This CDR3 is 15 amino acids long. The germline CDR1 and CDR2 sequences are SGHTA and FQGTGA. The CDR3 protein is CASSLGGVTYNEQFF. In nucleotides, the CDR3 is TGTGCCAGCAGCCTGGGGGGTGTGACCTACAATGAGCAGTTCTTC.

This clone is medium-sized by share. This chain uses TRBV27 with TRBJ1-3; D is uncertain. The CDR3 totals 13 residues. The V end was cut by 1 base, the J end by 3 bases, with 4 bases between. Per the germline V gene, CDR1 is MNHEY and CDR2 is SMNVEV (reference sequence). The CDR3 reads CASSLLSGNTIYF. The CDR3 nucleotides read TGTGCCAGCAGTTTATTAAGTGGAAACACCATATATTTT.

The J gene is TRBJ2-1, the V gene TRBV15, with 9 bases identical to TRBD1. Looked up from germline, CDR1 is LNHNV and CDR2 is YYDKDF (reference sequence). The CDR3 is made up of 20 amino acids. Trimming at V came to 4 bases and at J to 0 bases, leaving 16 bases not matched to a gene. The CDR3 region has the DNA TGTGCCACCAGCACCCCTAGGGGCCCGGGACAGGGATTCTCCTACAATGAGCAGTTCTTC. Translated, it gives CATSTPRGPGQGFSYNEQFF. Full variable domain (missing parts from reference TRBV15 and TRBJ2-1): DAMVIQNPRYQVTQFGKPVTLSCSQTLNHNVMYWYQQKSSQAPKLLFHYYDKDFNNEADTPDNFQSRRPNTSFCFLDIRSPGLGDTAMYLCATSTPRGPGQGFSYNEQFFGPGTRLTVL.

The gene calls are TRBV5-1 and TRBJ2-5, with D perhaps TRBD1 (5 bases). The CDR3 is 13 amino acids. The V end was cut by 4 bases, the J end by 2 bases, with 9 bases between. Germline CDR1 is SGHRS and CDR2 is YFSETQ. CDR3: CASSRREQETQYF. The DNA for the CDR3 is TGCGCCAGCAGCCGCAGGGAACAAGAGACCCAGTACTTC.

This clone occurred once. The chain is built from TRBV6-1 and TRBJ1-2, with D perhaps matching TRBD1 (5 bases). Trimming removed 5 bases from V and 3 bases from J, with 13 bases in between. The CDR3 extends over 14 amino acids. Germline values: CDR1 MNHNS, CDR2 SASEGT. The CDR3 region is CASSPGTVYYGYTF. CDR3 DNA sequence: TGTGCCAGCAGTCCCGGGACGGTCTACTATGGCTACACCTTC.

This chain joins TRBV5-6 and TRBJ1-1, with 9 positions matching TRBD1. The junction had 16 bases not matched to a gene; V was cut back by 5 bases and J by 5 bases. The CDR3 is 17 residues long. Looked up from germline, CDR1 is SGHDT and CDR2 is YYEEEE. The CDR3, as DNA: TGTGCCAGCAGATCCCCCGGGACAGGGCGGGGTGGGACTGAAGCTTTCTTT. As protein: CASRSPGTGRGGTEAFF.

The rearrangement joins TRBV5-1 to TRBJ2-2; TRBD2 aligns across 10 bases. Germline CDR1 SGHRS, CDR2 YFSETQ. V dropped 4 bases and J dropped 3; count of bases not matched to a gene: 3. CDR3 length equals 15 residues. CDR3 DNA: TGCGCCAGCAGCACCGGACTAGCGGACACCGGGGAGCTGTTTTTT. It specifies CASSTGLADTGELFF.

The gene calls are TRBV6-1 and TRBJ2-2; D may be TRBD1 (5 bases). This CDR3 has 14 amino acids. Trimming cost V 2 bases and J 7 bases, with 11 bases left between them. Germline loops: CDR1 MNHNS, CDR2 SASEGT. CDR3 loop: CASSERQRGGELFF. The CDR3 DNA is TGTGCCAGCAGTGAAAGGCAAAGGGGCGGGGAGCTGTTTTTT.

The V and J genes are TRBV11-2 and TRBJ1-4; 11 bases line up with TRBD1. V lost 1 base, J lost 7 bases, and 8 bases stayed unmatched. Germline V CDR1 and CDR2: SGHAT, FQNNGV. The CDR3 is 17 residues long. The CDR3 coding sequence is TGTGCCAGCAGCTTAGCCCGGACAGGGGGCATTGGTGAAAAACTGTTTTTT. Translating gives CASSLARTGGIGEKLFF.

This chain links TRBV25-1 with TRBJ1-2, with TRBD1 as a possible D gene (6 bases). Trimming took off 3 bases at V and 6 bases at J, with 11 bases between the two ends. The CDR3 totals 13 residues. Per the germline V gene, CDR1 is MGHDK and CDR2 is SYGVNS. CDR3 DNA: TGTGCCAGCAGTGAGAACGGGGGCGATGGCTACACCTTC. Residues: CASSENGGDGYTF.

The chain combines TRBV7-3 with TRBJ2-3, with 9 bases that match TRBD2. Germline assignment: CDR1 SGHTA and CDR2 FQGTGA. The CDR3 is made up of 14 amino acids. The junction had 2 bases not matched to a gene; V was cut back by 5 bases and J by 2 bases. CDR3 residues: CASSPGLATDTQYF. CDR3 sequence (DNA): TGTGCCAGCAGCCCGGGACTAGCCACAGATACGCAGTATTTT.

Written as DNA, the CDR3 is TGCGCCAGCAGCTTGGCCGATGTCGGTCTAGCCTACGAGCAGTACTTC. As protein: CASSLADVGLAYEQYF. The gene calls are TRBV5-1 and TRBJ2-7; D remains ambiguous. Germline values: CDR1 SGHRS, CDR2 YFSETQ. The V gene lost 0 bases and the J gene lost 2 bases, with 15 bases spanning the gap. The CDR3 runs to 16 residues.

The gene calls are TRBV7-6 and TRBJ1-1; D is unresolved. Germline CDR1 is SGHVS and CDR2 is FNYEAQ. V lost 4 bases to trimming and J lost 5 bases, with 14 bases between them. The CDR3 contains 14 residues. The CDR3 reads CASSSHSRETEAFF. In DNA, the CDR3 is TGTGCCAGCAGCTCCCATTCCCGCGAGACTGAAGCTTTCTTT.